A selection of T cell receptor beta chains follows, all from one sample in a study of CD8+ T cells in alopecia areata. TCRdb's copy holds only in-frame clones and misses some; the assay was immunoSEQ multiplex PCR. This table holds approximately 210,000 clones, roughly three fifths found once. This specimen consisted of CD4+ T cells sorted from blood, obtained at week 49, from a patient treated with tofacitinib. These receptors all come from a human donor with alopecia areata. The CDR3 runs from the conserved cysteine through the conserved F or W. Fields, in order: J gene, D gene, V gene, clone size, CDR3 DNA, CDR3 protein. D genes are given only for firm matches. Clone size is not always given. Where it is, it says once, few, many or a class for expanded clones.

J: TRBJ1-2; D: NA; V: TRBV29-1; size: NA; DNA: TGCAGCACAAGTCAAGATGGGGCCTATGGCTACACCTTC; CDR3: CSTSQDGAYGYTF
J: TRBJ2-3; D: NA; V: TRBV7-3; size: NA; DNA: TGTGCCAGCAGCTCGCCAGGGACAGATACGCAGTATTTT; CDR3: CASSSPGTDTQYF
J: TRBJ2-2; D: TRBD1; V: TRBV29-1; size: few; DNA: TGCAGCGTTACCGGGACAGGGGGCGCTGGTATGGCCGGGGAGCTGTTTTTT; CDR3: CSVTGTGGAGMAGELFF
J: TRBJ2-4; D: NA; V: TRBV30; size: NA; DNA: TGTGCCTGGAGTGGAACATTAGCCAAAAACATTCAGTACTTC; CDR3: CAWSGTLAKNIQYF
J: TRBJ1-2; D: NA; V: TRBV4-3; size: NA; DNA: TGCGCCAGCAGCCAAGGGGCCCCGCAGTCCTATGGCTACACCTTC; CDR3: CASSQGAPQSYGYTF
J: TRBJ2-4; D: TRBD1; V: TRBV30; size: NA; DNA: TGTGCCTGGAGTGTCGGGACAGGGGAGTACTTC; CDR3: CAWSVGTGEYF
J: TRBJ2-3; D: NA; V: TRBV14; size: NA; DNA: TGTGCCAGCAGCTGGGGGAGAACAGATACGCAGTATTTT; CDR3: CASSWGRTDTQYF
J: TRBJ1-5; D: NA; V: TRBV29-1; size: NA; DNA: TGCAGCGTTGCTTTTGGGAGTGATCAGCCCCAGCATTTT; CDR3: CSVAFGSDQPQHF
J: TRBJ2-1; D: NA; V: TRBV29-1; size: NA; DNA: TGCAGCGTTGAAGGAGGGAAGCCATCCTACAATGAGCAGTTCTTC; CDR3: CSVEGGKPSYNEQFF
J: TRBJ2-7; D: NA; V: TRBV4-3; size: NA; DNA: TGCGCCAGCAGCCAAGAGCTTACAACCTACGAGCAGTACTTC; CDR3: CASSQELTTYEQYF
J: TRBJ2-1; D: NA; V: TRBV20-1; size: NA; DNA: TGCAGTGCTAGGGTGGGTTCGGAGCAGTTCTTC; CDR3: CSARVGSEQFF
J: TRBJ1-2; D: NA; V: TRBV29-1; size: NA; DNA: TGCAGCGAATCGACAGGATCCTATGGCTACACCTTC; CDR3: CSESTGSYGYTF
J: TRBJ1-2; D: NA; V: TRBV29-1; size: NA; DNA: TGCAGCGTTGGTCGGGATGACAGTAGCACCTTC; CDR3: CSVGRDDSSTF
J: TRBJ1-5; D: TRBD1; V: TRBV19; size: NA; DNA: TGTGCCAGTAGTACTACCTGGACAGGACGAAATCAGCCCCAGCATTTT; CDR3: CASSTTWTGRNQPQHF
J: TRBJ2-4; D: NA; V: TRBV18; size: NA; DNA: TGTGCCAGCTCACCCGGGTCAAACATTCAGTACTTC; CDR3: CASSPGSNIQYF
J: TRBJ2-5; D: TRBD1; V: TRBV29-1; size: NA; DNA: TGCAGCGTTTGGGGACAGCAAGAGACCCAGTACTTC; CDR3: CSVWGQQETQYF
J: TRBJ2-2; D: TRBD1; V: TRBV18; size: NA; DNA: TGTGCCAGCTCAGAACTGCAGGGGGACACCGGGGAGCTGTTTTTT; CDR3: CASSELQGDTGELFF
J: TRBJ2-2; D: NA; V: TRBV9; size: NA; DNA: TGTGCCAGCAGCGTCCGCCTCTCGGGGGAGCTGTTTTTT; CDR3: CASSVRLSGELFF
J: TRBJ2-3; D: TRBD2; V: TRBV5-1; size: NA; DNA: TGCGCCAGCAGCGCCGGGGGGTACACAGATACGCAGTATTTT; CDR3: CASSAGGYTDTQYF
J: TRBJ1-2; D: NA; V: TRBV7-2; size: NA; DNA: TGTGCCAGCAGCGTACAGGAGGTTAGCTATGGCTACACCTTC; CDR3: CASSVQEVSYGYTF
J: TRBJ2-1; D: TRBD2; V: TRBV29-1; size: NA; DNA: TGCAGCGTTGAGGCCAGCGGGGGGCGGTATGAGCAGTTCTTC; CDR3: CSVEASGGRYEQFF
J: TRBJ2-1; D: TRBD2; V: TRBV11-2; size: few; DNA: TGTGCCAGCAGCTTAGGTGCTAGCGGGGGGTTGGATGAGCAGTTCTTC; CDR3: CASSLGASGGLDEQFF
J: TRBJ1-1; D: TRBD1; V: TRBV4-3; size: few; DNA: TGCGCCAGCAGCCAAAGCCAGGGGGTAACTGAAGCTTTCTTT; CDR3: CASSQSQGVTEAFF
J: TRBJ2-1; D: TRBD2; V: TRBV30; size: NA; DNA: TGTGCCTCTAGCGGGGCCTACAATGAGCAGTTCTTC; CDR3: CASSGAYNEQFF
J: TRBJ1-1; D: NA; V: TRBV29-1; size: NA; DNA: TGCAGCGGCGACAGGAACACTGAAGCTTTCTTT; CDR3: CSGDRNTEAFF
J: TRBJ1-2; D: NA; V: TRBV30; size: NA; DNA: TGTGCCTGGTCCATTCGGGTAGGCGATGGCTACACCTTC; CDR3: CAWSIRVGDGYTF
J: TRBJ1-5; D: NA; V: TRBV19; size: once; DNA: TGTGCCAGTAGCAAGACAGGAGTCAGCAATCAGCCCCAGCATTTT; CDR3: CASSKTGVSNQPQHF
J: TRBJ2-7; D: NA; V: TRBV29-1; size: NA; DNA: TGCAGCGTTGGGGTTAGCGGCTACGAGCAGTACTTC; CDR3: CSVGVSGYEQYF
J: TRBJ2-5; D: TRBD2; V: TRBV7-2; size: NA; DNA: TGTGCCAGCACCCGGGGGGGATCGGAAGAGACCCAGTACTTC; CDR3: CASTRGGSEETQYF
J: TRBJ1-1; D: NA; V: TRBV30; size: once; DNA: TGTGCCTGGAGTCGGACTGAAGCTTTCTTT; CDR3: CAWSRTEAFF
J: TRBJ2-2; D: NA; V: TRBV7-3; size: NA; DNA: TGTGCCAGCAGCTTAAATCCTAACACCGGGGAGCTGTTTTTT; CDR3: CASSLNPNTGELFF
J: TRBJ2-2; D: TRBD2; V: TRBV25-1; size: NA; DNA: TGTGCCAGCAGTGGCTTAGCGGGGGGGACCGGGGAGCTGTTTTTT; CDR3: CASSGLAGGTGELFF
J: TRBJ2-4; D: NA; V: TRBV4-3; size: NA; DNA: TGCGCCAGCAGCCAAGATTTAAACCTGGCCAAAAACATTCAGTACTTC; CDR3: CASSQDLNLAKNIQYF
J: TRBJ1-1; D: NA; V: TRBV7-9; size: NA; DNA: TGTGCCAGCAGCTTAGGGGCGGACCTCACTGAAGCTTTCTTT; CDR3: CASSLGADLTEAFF
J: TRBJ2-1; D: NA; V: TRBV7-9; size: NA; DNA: TGTGCCAGCAGCGAGAGACAGTCATTCAATGAGCAGTTCTTC; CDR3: CASSERQSFNEQFF
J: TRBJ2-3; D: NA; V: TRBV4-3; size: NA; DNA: TGCGCCAGCAGCCGAGACAGGGGAGGGACAGATACGCAGTATTTT; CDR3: CASSRDRGGTDTQYF
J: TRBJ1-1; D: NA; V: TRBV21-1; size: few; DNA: TGTGCCAGCAGGTCTTACACTGAAGCTTTCTTT; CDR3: CASRSYTEAFF
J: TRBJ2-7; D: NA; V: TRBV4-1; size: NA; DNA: TGCGCCAGCAGCCAAGATCAGAGCTACGAGCAGTACTTC; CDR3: CASSQDQSYEQYF
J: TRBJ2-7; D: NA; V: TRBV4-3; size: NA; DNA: TGCGCCAGCAGCCAAGTACAGGGCTACGAGCAGTACTTC; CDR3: CASSQVQGYEQYF
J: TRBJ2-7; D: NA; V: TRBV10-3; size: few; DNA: TGTGCCATCAGTGTGGGCAGGGACTCCTACGAGCAGTACTTC; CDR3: CAISVGRDSYEQYF
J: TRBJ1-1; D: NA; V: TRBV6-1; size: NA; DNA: TGTGCCAGCAGCATTGACAGGCGCACTGAAGCTTTCTTT; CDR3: CASSIDRRTEAFF
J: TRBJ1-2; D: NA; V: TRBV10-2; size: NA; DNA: TGCGCCAGCAGCGAAGGGGCGGGGGATGGCTACACCTTC; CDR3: CASSEGAGDGYTF